The subject of this entry is one T cell receptor beta chain. The antigen remains unidentified. Amplification yielded TCR beta CDR3 regions, with RNA transcripts as the source. First-round RT-PCR targeting the TCR CDR3 was performed with the HTBI primer set. TCRdb analysed the multiplex PCR reads with MiXCR anew, one entry per CDR3 protein. The repertoire holds under 600,000 distinct CDR3 sequences, with approximately 16% as singletons. CDR3 length: 17 residues. V gave up 1 base and J gave up 2 bases; unmatched junction bases: 10. In germline, CDR1 is SGHVS, CDR2 FNYEAQ. These data come from a study of T cells in Graves' hyperthyroidism and ophthalmopathy. Regarding the study as a whole: In blood, most of the thyroid clonotypes expanded above 0.001 were also present.

9.5 to 10 ml fresh peripheral blood yielded the PBMCs. The sample consisted of blood. The chain links TRBV7-6 to TRBJ2-7, with 8 bases matching TRBD2. This clonotype was sampled from a woman in her forties with Graves' ophthalmopathy. CDR3: CASSLEISREDTYEQYF. In nucleotides, the CDR3 is TGTGCCAGCAGCTTAGAGATCTCGCGGGAGGACACCTACGAGCAGTACTTC.